The 20 T cell receptor beta chains reported below all come from one sample, sequenced in a study of response to subunit inactivated influenza vaccine. TCRdb passed the RT-PCR reads through MiXCR, listing each CDR3 protein once. The sample has under 800,000 distinct CDR3 sequences, roughly 14% seen once; the top ten hold 5.5% to 8%. Sequenced here: PBMCs from blood, sampled 14 days before vaccination. The receptors derive from a man between 50 and 59 years old who received an inactivated influenza vaccine.

The V call is TRBV12-3 or TRBV12-4, the J call TRBJ2-1; 9 positions match TRBD2. Trimming at V came to 5 bases and at J to 13 bases, leaving 6 bases not matched to a gene. The CDR3 sequence is 12 residues long. The CDR3 spells CASSRPGLAQFF. The CDR3 DNA reads as TGTGCCAGCAGTCGTCCGGGACTAGCCCAGTTCTTC.

This clonotype occurred a few times. V is TRBV7-2 and J is TRBJ2-7; 7 bases are a match to TRBD2. The V segment lost 1 base and the J segment 5 bases; nucleotides outside the gene matches: 5. The V gene's germline CDR1 is SGHTA and CDR2 FQGNSA. CDR3 length: 14 residues. The CDR3 protein is CASSLGLAFDEQYF. As DNA, the CDR3 is TGTGCCAGCAGCTTAGGACTAGCCTTCGACGAGCAGTACTTC.

This clonotype was counted only a few times. The chain recombines TRBV6-2 or TRBV6-3 with TRBJ2-2, with 10 bases lining up with TRBD2. V lost 5 bases to trimming and J lost 5 bases; unmatched junction nucleotides: 8. Germline assignment: CDR1 MNHEY and CDR2 SVGEGT. This CDR3 is built from 16 residues. The CDR3 nucleotides read TGTGCCAGCAGTGGAACTAGCGGGATGTGGACCGGGGAGCTGTTTTTT. It yields the protein CASSGTSGMWTGELFF.

This chain links TRBV27 with TRBJ2-1; 8 bases fit TRBD1. The CDR3 is 17 amino acids. Germline assignment: CDR1 MNHEY and CDR2 SMNVEV (reference sequence). The V segment lost 6 bases and the J segment 7 bases; nucleotides outside the gene matches: 17. The DNA of the CDR3 is TGTGCCAGCAGCCTGAAGCTTACAGGGGGTCGACGAAATGAGCAGTTCTTC. Residues: CASSLKLTGGRRNEQFF.

The V call is TRBV7-2, the J call TRBJ2-5; D not certain. Germline-derived CDR1 and CDR2 are SGHTA and FQGNSA. The CDR3 length is 14 residues. The V end lost 1 base, the J end lost 4 bases, and 10 bases lay between the germline ends. CDR3 coding DNA: TGTGCCAGCAGCTTAGGGCTCCTCGGAGAGACCCAGTACTTC. As protein: CASSLGLLGETQYF.

The chain links TRBV6-1 to TRBJ2-7; the D gene is possibly TRBD1 (6 bases). The CDR3 contains 13 residues. V lost 1 base to trimming and J lost 3 bases, with 7 bases between them. Per germline, CDR1 MNHNS and CDR2 SASEGT. CDR3 loop: CASSEDRDYEQYF. The CDR3 region has the DNA TGTGCCAGCAGTGAAGACAGGGACTACGAGCAGTACTTC.

The rearrangement joins TRBV12-3 or TRBV12-4 to TRBJ2-1; 9 bases match TRBD1. The J segment lost 10 bases and the V segment lost 6 bases, leaving 10 bases of the junction unmatched. The CDR3 runs 14 residues. Here the CDR3 DNA reads TGTGCCAGCAGATCCGGGACAGGGTCCAGAGAGCAGTTCTTC. Translation gives CASRSGTGSREQFF.

This clonotype was counted a few times. The V call is TRBV11-1, the J call TRBJ2-1; either TRBD1 or TRBD2 may supply D (5 bases each). The CDR3 spans 14 residues. V dropped 1 base and J dropped 4 bases, with 8 bases sitting between them. Germline V lookup: CDR1 SGHAT, CDR2 FQDESV (reference sequence). The CDR3 DNA follows: TGTGCCAGCAGCTTAGGGGACGGTTACAATGAGCAGTTCTTC. It codes for CASSLGDGYNEQFF.

This clonotype was counted only a few times. The chain uses TRBV20-1 and TRBJ1-2; weak D call: TRBD1 (5 bases). The CDR3 length is 17 residues. The V and J ends lost 0 bases and 0 bases respectively, with 17 bases between them. CDR1 is DFQATT and CDR2 is SNEGSKA in the germline V gene (reference sequence). For the CDR3, the DNA is TGCAGTGCTAGAGATTCCAGGGAAGCGATCACTAACTATGGCTACACCTTC. Protein: CSARDSREAITNYGYTF.

This clonotype was detected only a few times. V and J are TRBV6-2 or TRBV6-3 and TRBJ2-7; D not certain. The CDR3 extends over 15 amino acids. Between the trimmed V and J ends, which lost 2 bases and 1 base, there was a span of 12 bases. From germline, CDR1 is MNHEY and CDR2 SVGEGT. CDR3 protein: CASSYVPIISYEQYF. The CDR3 bases are TGTGCCAGCAGTTACGTTCCGATCATTTCCTACGAGCAGTACTTC.

As for this clonotype: Given a much more abundant clone one base away, this may be a read error. CDR3 sequence: CASSLATGNYEQNF. Here the CDR3 DNA reads TGTGCCAGCAGCTTAGCGACGGGCAACTACGAGCAGAACTTC. The chain combines TRBV7-8 with TRBJ2-7; D uncertain. Germline assignment: CDR1 SGHVS and CDR2 FQNEAQ. The CDR3 has 14 amino acids.

In DNA, the CDR3 is TGTGCCTGGGATCCTAGGTTGGTCAATGAGCAGTTCTTC. Amino acids: CAWDPRLVNEQFF. The V call is TRBV30, the J call TRBJ2-1; no firm D call. The germline V gene has CDR1 GTSNPN and CDR2 SVGIG (reference sequence). Trimming left V 5 bases short and J 6 bases short, with 14 bases between. CDR3 length equals 13 residues.

The V and J genes are TRBV20-1 and TRBJ2-1; D remains ambiguous. V dropped 4 bases and J dropped 1 base, with 14 bases sitting between them. Germline V lookup: CDR1 DFQATT, CDR2 SNEGSKA (reference sequence). The CDR3 extends over 15 amino acids. The CDR3 loop reads CSAMRPFRSYNEQFF. The CDR3, as DNA: TGCAGTGCTATGAGACCATTTCGGTCCTACAATGAGCAGTTCTTC.

This clonotype occurred many times. J is TRBJ2-1 and V is TRBV24-1; TRBD1 matches at 8 bases. This CDR3 has 17 amino acids. CDR1 is KGHDR and CDR2 is SFDVKD in the germline V gene. J gave up 6 bases and V 5 bases, and 14 bases lay outside the gene matches. CDR3 DNA: TGTGCCACCAGTGGACCCCCCACCGGACAGGGTAGCAATGAGCAGTTCTTC. It translates to CATSGPPTGQGSNEQFF.

The J gene is TRBJ1-1, the V gene TRBV20-1; D unclear. This CDR3 is 14 amino acids long. CDR1 is DFQATT and CDR2 is SNEGSKA in the germline V gene (reference sequence). V lost 4 bases and J lost 6, with 18 bases in between. The CDR3 bases are TGCAGTGCTATATGGAAAAGGGTGGACCCTGAAGCTTTCTTT. It encodes CSAIWKRVDPEAFF.

The chain carries TRBV7-2 and TRBJ1-1; 7 bases agree with TRBD1. CDR1 and CDR2 from the germline V gene are SGHTA and FQGNSA. This CDR3 is 15 amino acids long. V trimming: 2 bases; J trimming: 2 bases; junction bases outside the gene matches: 5. The CDR3 reads CASSLYRGGNTEAFF. CDR3 nucleotide sequence: TGTGCCAGCAGCTTATACAGGGGAGGCAACACTGAAGCTTTCTTT.

The chain carries TRBV5-1 and TRBJ2-1; 11 nucleotides match TRBD1. CDR1 and CDR2 from the germline V gene are SGHRS and YFSETQ. This CDR3 has 16 amino acids. V trimming: 4 bases; J trimming: 6 bases; junction bases outside the gene matches: 9. As DNA, the CDR3 is TGCGCCAGCAGCCCATCCGGGACAGGGGGGTCCAATGAGCAGTTCTTC. Translated: CASSPSGTGGSNEQFF.

This chain links TRBV4-1 with TRBJ2-7, with D possibly TRBD1 on 5 matching bases. This CDR3 contains 16 residues. Germline-derived CDR1 and CDR2 are MGHRA and YSYEKL. Trimming removed 0 bases at V and 2 bases at J, with 14 bases between. As DNA, the CDR3 is TGCGCCAGCAGCCAAGATCTTTCAGGGAAGCCCTACGAGCAGTACTTC. It translates to CASSQDLSGKPYEQYF.

V and J are TRBV10-3 and TRBJ1-5; no definite D call. V lost 0 bases to trimming and J lost 1 base, with 7 bases between them. This CDR3 comprises 15 residues. Germline V lookup: CDR1 ENHRY, CDR2 SYGVKD. CDR3 sequence: CAISESPTSNQPQHF. The CDR3 DNA reads TGTGCCATCAGTGAGTCACCCACGAGCAATCAGCCCCAGCATTTT.

This clonotype was seen at least ten times. The chain uses TRBV7-8 and TRBJ1-2; perhaps TRBD1 as D (6 bases). V lost 1 base to trimming and J lost 6 bases, with 12 bases between them. The CDR3 runs 14 residues. CDR1 and CDR2 from the germline V gene are SGHVS and FQNEAQ. The CDR3 here is CASSLGAGGDGYTF. For the CDR3, the DNA is TGTGCCAGCAGCTTAGGTGCCGGGGGCGATGGCTACACCTTC.